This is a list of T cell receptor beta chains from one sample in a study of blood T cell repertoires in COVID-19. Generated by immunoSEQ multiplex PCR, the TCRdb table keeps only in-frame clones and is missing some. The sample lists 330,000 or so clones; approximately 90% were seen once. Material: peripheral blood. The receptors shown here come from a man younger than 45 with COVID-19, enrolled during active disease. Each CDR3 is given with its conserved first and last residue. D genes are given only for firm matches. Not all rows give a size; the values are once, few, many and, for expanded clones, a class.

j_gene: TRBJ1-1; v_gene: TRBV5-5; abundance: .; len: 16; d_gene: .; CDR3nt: TGTGCCAGCAGCGACTGGGGGGGTTTGAGGAACACTGAAGCTTTCTTT; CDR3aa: CASSDWGGLRNTEAFF
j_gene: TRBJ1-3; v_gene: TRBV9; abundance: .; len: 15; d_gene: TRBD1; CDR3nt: TGTGCCAGCAGCGTTTTAGGGACAGGGGAAAACACCATATATTTT; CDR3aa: CASSVLGTGENTIYF
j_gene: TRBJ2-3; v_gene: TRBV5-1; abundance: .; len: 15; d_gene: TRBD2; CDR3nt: TGCGCCAGCCAGTCGGAAGTAGCGGGGGGAGATACGCAGTATTTT; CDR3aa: CASQSEVAGGDTQYF
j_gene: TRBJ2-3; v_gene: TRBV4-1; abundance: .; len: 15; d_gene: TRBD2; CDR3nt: TGCGCCAGCAGCCCACTGCGGGGGGGCACAGATACGCAGTATTTT; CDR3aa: CASSPLRGGTDTQYF
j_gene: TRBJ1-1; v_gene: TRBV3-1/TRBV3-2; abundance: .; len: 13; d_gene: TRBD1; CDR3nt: TGTGCCAGCAGCCAAGACAGGGGGCGCGTAGCTTTCTTT; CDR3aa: CASSQDRGRVAFF
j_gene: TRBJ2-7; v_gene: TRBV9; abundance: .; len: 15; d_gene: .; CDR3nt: TGTGCCAGCAGCGTAGAAATGGGGAGCTCCTACGAGCAGTACTTC; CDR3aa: CASSVEMGSSYEQYF
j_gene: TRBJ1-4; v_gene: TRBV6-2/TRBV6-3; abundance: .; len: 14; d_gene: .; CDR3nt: TGTGCCAGCAGTTACGTGGGCCCGGATGAAAAACTGTTTTTT; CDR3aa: CASSYVGPDEKLFF
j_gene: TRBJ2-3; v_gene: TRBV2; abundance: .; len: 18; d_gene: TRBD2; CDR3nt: TGTGCCAGCAGTATAGCGGGGGGCCTATCGTGGAGCACAGATACGCAGTATTTT; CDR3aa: CASSIAGGLSWSTDTQYF
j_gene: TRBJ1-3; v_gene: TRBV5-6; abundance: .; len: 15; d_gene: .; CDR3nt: TGTGCCAGCAGCTTGGTGGGGGCATCTGGAAACACCATATATTTT; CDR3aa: CASSLVGASGNTIYF
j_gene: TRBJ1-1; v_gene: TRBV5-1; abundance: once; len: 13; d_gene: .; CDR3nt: TGCGCCAGCAGCTTTTCAGGGGCCACTGAAGCTTTCTTT; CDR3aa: CASSFSGATEAFF
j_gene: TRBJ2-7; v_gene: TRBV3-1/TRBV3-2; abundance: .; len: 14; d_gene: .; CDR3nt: TGTGCCAGCAGCCACTCGGGCAGGGCCGACGGGCAGTACTTC; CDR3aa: CASSHSGRADGQYF
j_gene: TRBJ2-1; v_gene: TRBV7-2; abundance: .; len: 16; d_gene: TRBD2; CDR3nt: TGTGCCAGCAGCGCGCGACTAGCGGAGTCCTACAATGAGCAGTTCTTC; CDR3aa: CASSARLAESYNEQFF
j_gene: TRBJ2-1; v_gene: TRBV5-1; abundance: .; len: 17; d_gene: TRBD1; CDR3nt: TGCGCCAGCAGCGGTGGGGTCCGACAGGGATACTACAATGAGCAGTTCTTC; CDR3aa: CASSGGVRQGYYNEQFF
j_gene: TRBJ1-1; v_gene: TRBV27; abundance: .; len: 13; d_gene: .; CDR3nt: TGTGCCAGCAGTTTTATTAAGAACACTGAAGCTTTCTTT; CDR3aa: CASSFIKNTEAFF
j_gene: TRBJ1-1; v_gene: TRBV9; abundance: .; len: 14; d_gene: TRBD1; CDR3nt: TGTGCCAGCAGCGAGCAGGGGGCTGGCACTGAAGCTTTCTTT; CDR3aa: CASSEQGAGTEAFF
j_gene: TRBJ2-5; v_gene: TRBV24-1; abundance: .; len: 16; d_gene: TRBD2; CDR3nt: TGTGCCACCAGTGACTCTGGACTAGCGGGACGAGAGACCCAGTACTTC; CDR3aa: CATSDSGLAGRETQYF
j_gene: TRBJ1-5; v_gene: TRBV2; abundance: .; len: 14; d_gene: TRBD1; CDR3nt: TGTGCCAGCAGTTTGACAGGGGTACTTCAGCCCCAGCATTTT; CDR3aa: CASSLTGVLQPQHF
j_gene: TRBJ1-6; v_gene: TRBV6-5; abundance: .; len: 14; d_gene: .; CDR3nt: TGTGCCAGCAGTCTACCGGGACAAAATTCACCCCTCCACTTT; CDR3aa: CASSLPGQNSPLHF
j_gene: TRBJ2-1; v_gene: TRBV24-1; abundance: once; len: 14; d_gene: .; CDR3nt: TGTGCCACCAGTGATCCACGCATGGGTCTCAGGTGGTTCTTC; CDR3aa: CATSDPRMGLRWFF
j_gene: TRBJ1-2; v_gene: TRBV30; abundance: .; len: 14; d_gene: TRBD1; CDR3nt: TGTGCCTGGCAAATATCACAGGGGCGACTTGGCTACACCTTC; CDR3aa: CAWQISQGRLGYTF
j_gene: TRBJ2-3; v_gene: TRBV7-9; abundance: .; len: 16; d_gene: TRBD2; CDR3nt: TGTGCCAGCAGCTTTGGTGGTAGCGGGCCCACAGATACGCAGTATTTT; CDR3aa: CASSFGGSGPTDTQYF
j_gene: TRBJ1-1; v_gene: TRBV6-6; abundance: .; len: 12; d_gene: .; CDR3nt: TGTGCCAGCACCCAACAGGTCTTCGAAGCTTTCTTT; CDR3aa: CASTQQVFEAFF
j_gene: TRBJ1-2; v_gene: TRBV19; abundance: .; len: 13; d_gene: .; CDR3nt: TGTGCCAGTAGTATTGGGCCCACTTATGGCTACACCTTC; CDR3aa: CASSIGPTYGYTF
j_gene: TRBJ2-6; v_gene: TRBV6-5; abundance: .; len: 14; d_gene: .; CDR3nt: TGTGCCAGCAAGCCCCGGGTCGGGGCCAACGTCCTGACTTTC; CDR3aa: CASKPRVGANVLTF
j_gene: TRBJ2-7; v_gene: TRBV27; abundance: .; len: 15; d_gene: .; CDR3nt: TGTGCCAGCAGTGCCCTTTGGGCGAACAGCTACGAGCAGTACTTC; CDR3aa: CASSALWANSYEQYF
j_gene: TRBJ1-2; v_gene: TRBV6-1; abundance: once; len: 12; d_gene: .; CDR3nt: TGTGCCAGCAGTTCCGGACTCTATGGCTACACCTTC; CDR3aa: CASSSGLYGYTF
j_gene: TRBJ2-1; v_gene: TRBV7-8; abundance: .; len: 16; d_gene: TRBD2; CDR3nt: TGTGCCAGCAGCTTAGGGAGACTAGCGGGAGAGAATGAGCAGTTCTTC; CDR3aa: CASSLGRLAGENEQFF
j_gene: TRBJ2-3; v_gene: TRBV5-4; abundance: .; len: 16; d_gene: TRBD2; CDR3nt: TGTGCCAGCAGCCTAGCGGGGGGGTTTAGCACAGATACGCAGTATTTT; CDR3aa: CASSLAGGFSTDTQYF
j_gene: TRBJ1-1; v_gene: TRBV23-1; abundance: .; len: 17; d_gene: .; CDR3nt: TGCGCCAGCAGTCAATGCAGGTCTAGGGGCATGAACACTGAAGCTTTCTTT; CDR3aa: CASSQCRSRGMNTEAFF
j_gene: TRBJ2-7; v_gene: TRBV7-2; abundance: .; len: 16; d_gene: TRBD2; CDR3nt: TGTGCCAGCAGCTTAGTCGGGACTAGCGGTCCCTACGAGCAGTACTTC; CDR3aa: CASSLVGTSGPYEQYF
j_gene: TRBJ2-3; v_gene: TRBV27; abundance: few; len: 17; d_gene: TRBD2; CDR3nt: TGTGCCAGCAGTCACACGACTAGCGGGAGGTACACAGATACGCAGTATTTT; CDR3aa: CASSHTTSGRYTDTQYF
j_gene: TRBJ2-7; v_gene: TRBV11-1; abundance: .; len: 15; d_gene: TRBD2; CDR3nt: TGTGCCAGCAGCTTAGCGGCGGGAGGACAGAGCGAGCAGTACTTC; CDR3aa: CASSLAAGGQSEQYF
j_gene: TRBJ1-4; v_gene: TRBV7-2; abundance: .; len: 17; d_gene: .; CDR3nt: TGTGCCAGCAGCTTTCCTCTAGCGGACGCAACTAATGAAAAACTGTTTTTT; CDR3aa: CASSFPLADATNEKLFF
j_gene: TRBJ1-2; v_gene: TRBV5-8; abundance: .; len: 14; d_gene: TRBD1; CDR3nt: TGTGCCAGCAGCTGGACAGGGGAAGACTATGGCTACACCTTC; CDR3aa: CASSWTGEDYGYTF
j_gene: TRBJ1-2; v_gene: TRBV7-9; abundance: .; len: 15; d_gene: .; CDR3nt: TGTGCCAGCAGCTTAGGCCCCGGTCTCAACTATGGCTACACCTTC; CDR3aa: CASSLGPGLNYGYTF
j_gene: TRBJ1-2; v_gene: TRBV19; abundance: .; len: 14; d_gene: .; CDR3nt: TGTGCCAGTAGTATAGACGAGGAAACCTATGGCTACACCTTC; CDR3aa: CASSIDEETYGYTF
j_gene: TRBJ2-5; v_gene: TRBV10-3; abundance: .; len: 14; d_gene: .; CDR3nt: TGTGCCATCAGCCGCGGAGAGGGCGGTGAGGCCCAGTACTTC; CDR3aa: CAISRGEGGEAQYF